This T cell receptor beta chain was profiled in a study of T cell changes during pregnancy in multiple sclerosis. The CDR3 runs to 15 residues. Germline V CDR1 and CDR2: MNHEY, SMNVEV (reference sequence). V dropped 6 bases and J dropped 2 bases, with 15 bases sitting between them. This clone has only one observation. The protocol was immunoSEQ multiplex PCR, while the TCRdb copy is restricted to in-frame clones and leaves out a portion. The table records approximately 42,000 clones, around 80% of them present only once. The chain carries TRBV27 and TRBJ2-3, with D perhaps TRBD1 (5 bases). The source of this sequence is a female donor with multiple sclerosis, enrolled in a pregnancy study. The sample was CD4+ T cells from peripheral blood mononuclear cells, taken before pregnancy. Here the CDR3 reads CASRYLQGSTDTQYF. The CDR3 region has the DNA TGTGCCAGCAGATACCTCCAGGGTTCCACAGATACGCAGTATTTT.